This passage covers 15 T cell receptor beta chains from one sample sequenced in a study of tissue T cells after allogeneic stem cell transplantation. Libraries were prepared by immunoSEQ multiplex PCR; TCRdb keeps only in-frame clonotypes and omits some of them. The table includes fewer than 8,000 clones, approximately 70% detected once. Specimen: tissue from the rectum, collected at autopsy. All receptors come from a woman aged 18-49 years with breast cancer.

V is TRBV5-6 and J is TRBJ2-1; 10 bases fit TRBD2. The CDR3 is made up of 16 amino acids. Germline V gene data show CDR1 as SGHDT and CDR2 as YYEEEE. The trim removed 0 bases at V and 3 bases at J, leaving 3 bases unmatched. The CDR3 region is CASSLARTSGYNEQFF. Written as DNA, the CDR3 is TGTGCCAGCAGCTTGGCTAGGACTAGCGGCTACAATGAGCAGTTCTTC.

V usage is TRBV19 and J usage is TRBJ1-5; 9 bases line up with TRBD1. Germline V CDR1 and CDR2: LNHDA, SQIVND (reference sequence). This CDR3 contains 14 residues. V lost 6 bases, J lost 6 bases, and 6 bases stayed unmatched. The CDR3 bases are TGTGCCAGTAGCCGACAGGGGGGCGGTCAGCCCCAGCATTTT. Protein: CASSRQGGGQPQHF.

CDR3 sequence: CASSQSRDSQAPGELFF. For the CDR3, the DNA is TGTGCCAGCAGCCAAAGTCGGGACTCCCAGGCGCCCGGGGAGCTGTTTTTT. This chain links TRBV7-9 with TRBJ2-2; D is perhaps TRBD2 (6 bases). Trimming took 5 bases from V and 6 from J, leaving 22 bases between them. Germline V lookup: CDR1 SEHNR, CDR2 FQNEAQ (reference sequence). This CDR3 has 17 amino acids.

The CDR3 sequence is CASSSVQADTQYF. The CDR3 DNA reads TGTGCCAGCAGTTCTGTGCAGGCGGATACGCAGTATTTT. V usage is TRBV28 and J usage is TRBJ2-3; D unresolved. The V and J ends lost 4 bases and 6 bases respectively, with 11 bases between them. Per germline, CDR1 MDHEN and CDR2 SYDVKM. This CDR3 has 13 amino acids.

The DNA for the CDR3 is TGTGCCAGCAGCCCGACGGGACAGGGCGAGCAGTACTTC. Encoded protein: CASSPTGQGEQYF. The chain uses TRBV5-5 and TRBJ2-7; the match to TRBD1 covers 9 bases. Trimming took 4 bases from V and 6 from J; bases not matched to a gene: 5. This CDR3 contains 13 residues. CDR1 is SGHKS, CDR2 YYEKEE, per germline (reference sequence).

This chain joins TRBV6-1 and TRBJ2-7; 7 bases are shared with TRBD2. Germline-derived CDR1 and CDR2 are MNHNS and SASEGT. With 0 bases clipped from V and 7 bases from J, the junction kept 0 bases outside the gene matches. CDR3 length: 12 residues. CDR3 protein: CASSEAGREQYF. The CDR3 bases are TGTGCCAGCAGTGAAGCCGGGAGGGAGCAGTACTTC.

This sequence joins TRBV10-2 and TRBJ1-1; TRBD1 is a possible D gene (5 bases). The germline gives CDR1 WSHSY, CDR2 SAAADI. V lost 5 bases to trimming and J lost 1 base, with 14 bases between them. CDR3 length: 15 residues. The CDR3 loop reads CASSPDGGSNTEAFF. As DNA, the CDR3 is TGCGCCAGCAGTCCTGACGGGGGATCGAACACTGAAGCTTTCTTT.

V usage is TRBV9 and J usage is TRBJ2-3, with a weak D call TRBD2 (5 bases). The CDR3 runs 14 residues. Germline V lookup: CDR1 SGDLS, CDR2 YYNGEE. V was trimmed by 3 bases and J by 3 bases, leaving 11 bases between them. The CDR3 here is CASSGGLPTDTQYF. The CDR3 DNA is TGTGCCAGCAGCGGAGGACTCCCGACAGATACGCAGTATTTT.

There are a few counts of this clone. The chain employs TRBV5-1 and TRBJ1-1; D is ambiguous. Deletions cut 1 base from V and 0 bases from J, with 10 bases between. This CDR3 has 15 amino acids. The germline CDR1 and CDR2 sequences are SGHRS and YFSETQ. CDR3 loop: CASSLRVGVNTEAFF. CDR3 DNA: TGCGCCAGCAGCTTGAGAGTAGGAGTGAACACTGAAGCTTTCTTT.

This rearrangement joins TRBV29-1 to TRBJ2-1; 13 bases map to TRBD2. In germline, CDR1 is SQVTM, CDR2 ANQGSEA. V trimming: 3 bases; J trimming: 9 bases; junction bases outside the gene matches: 11. The CDR3 has 16 residues. CDR3 coding DNA: TGCAGCGTTGAGACCCTAGGACTAGCGGGAGCGGGTGAGCAGTTCTTC. This translates into CSVETLGLAGAGEQFF.

This clone was seen a single time. The chain employs TRBV28 and TRBJ1-5; D gene unclear. With 1 base removed from V and 3 bases from J, the gap between germline ends came to 13 bases. In germline, CDR1 is MDHEN, CDR2 SYDVKM. CDR3 length: 16 residues. CDR3 coding DNA: TGTGCCAGCAGTTTATATTATGGATCTTTCAATCAGCCCCAGCATTTT. Translating gives CASSLYYGSFNQPQHF.

This clone is categorized as large. This chain links TRBV4-3 with TRBJ2-7; the D is unclear. CDR1 LGHNA and CDR2 YSLEER come from the germline V gene. V was trimmed by 1 base and J by 2 bases, leaving 12 bases between them. This CDR3 has 15 amino acids. As DNA, the CDR3 is TGCGCCAGCAGCCAAGTCGCGTCTTCTACCTACGAGCAGTACTTC. It codes for CASSQVASSTYEQYF.

This clone was seen a few times. The chain is built from TRBV7-2 and TRBJ1-5, with D tentatively TRBD1 (5 bases). The germline V and J ends were trimmed by 2 bases and 0 bases, with 17 bases remaining between them. There are 18 residues in the CDR3. CDR1 and CDR2 from the germline V gene are SGHTA and FQGNSA. CDR3 residues: CASSLIVPGLNSNQPQHF. DNA for the CDR3: TGTGCCAGCAGCTTAATAGTTCCAGGGCTCAATAGCAATCAGCCCCAGCATTTT.

The V call is TRBV11-2, the J call TRBJ2-7, with no clear D. The CDR3 sequence is 14 residues long. V lost 5 bases to trimming and J lost 0 bases, with 11 bases between them. Germline V gene data show CDR1 as SGHAT and CDR2 as FQNNGV. The DNA for the CDR3 is TGTGCCAGCAGCCTTCATCAGAGCTCCTACGAGCAGTACTTC. It codes for CASSLHQSSYEQYF.

The chain employs TRBV2 and TRBJ2-7, with TRBD1 matching over 7 bases. The germline gives CDR1 SNHLY, CDR2 FYNNEI. Losses at the gene ends were 2 bases for V and 6 bases for J; bases not matched to a gene: 10. This CDR3 is built from 15 residues. CDR3 residues: CASSELGTAAGEQYF. The CDR3 DNA follows: TGTGCCAGCAGTGAATTGGGGACAGCGGCCGGCGAGCAGTACTTC. Full variable domain (rest looked up from reference TRBV2 and TRBJ2-7): EPEVTQTPSHQVTQMGQEVILRCVPISNHLYFYWYRQILGQKVEFLVSFYNNEISEKSEIFDDQFSVERPDGSNFTLKIRSTKLEDSAMYFCASSELGTAAGEQYFGPGTRLTVT.